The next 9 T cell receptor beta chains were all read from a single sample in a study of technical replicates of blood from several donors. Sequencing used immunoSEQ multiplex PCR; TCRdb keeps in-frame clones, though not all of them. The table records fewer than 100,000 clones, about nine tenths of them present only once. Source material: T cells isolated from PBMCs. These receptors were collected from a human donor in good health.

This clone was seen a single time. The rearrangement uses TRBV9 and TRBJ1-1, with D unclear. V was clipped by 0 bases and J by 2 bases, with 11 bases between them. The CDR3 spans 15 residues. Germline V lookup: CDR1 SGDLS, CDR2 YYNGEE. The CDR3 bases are TGTGCCAGCAGCGTAGGACACCGGCCTAACACTGAAGCTTTCTTT. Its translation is CASSVGHRPNTEAFF.

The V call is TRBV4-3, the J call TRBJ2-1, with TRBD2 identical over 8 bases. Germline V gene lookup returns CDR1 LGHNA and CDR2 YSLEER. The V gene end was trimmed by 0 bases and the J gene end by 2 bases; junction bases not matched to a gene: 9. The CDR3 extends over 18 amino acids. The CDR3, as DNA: TGCGCCAGCAGCCAAGACTTCGGTAGCGGGGAACCCTACAATGAGCAGTTCTTC. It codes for CASSQDFGSGEPYNEQFF.

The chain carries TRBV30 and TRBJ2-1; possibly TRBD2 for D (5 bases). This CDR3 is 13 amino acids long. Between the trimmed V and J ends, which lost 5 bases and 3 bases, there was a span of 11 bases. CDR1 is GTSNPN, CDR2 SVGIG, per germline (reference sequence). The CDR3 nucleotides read TGTGCCTGGGAAGTAAGCGGCTACAATGAGCAGTTCTTC. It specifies CAWEVSGYNEQFF.

The DNA for the CDR3 is TGCGCCAGCAGCTTCGAGGGAAGGTATGGCTACACCTTC. Protein product: CASSFEGRYGYTF. V is TRBV5-1 and J is TRBJ1-2; D uncertain. Germline loops: CDR1 SGHRS, CDR2 YFSETQ. The CDR3 spans 13 residues. Trimming removed 2 bases at V and 5 bases at J, with 10 bases between.

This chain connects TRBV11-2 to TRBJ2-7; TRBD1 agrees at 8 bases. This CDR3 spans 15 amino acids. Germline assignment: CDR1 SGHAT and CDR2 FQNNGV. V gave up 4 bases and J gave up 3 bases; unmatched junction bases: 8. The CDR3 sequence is CASSSLGQGGYEQYF. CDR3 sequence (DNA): TGTGCCAGCAGCTCTCTCGGACAGGGCGGCTACGAGCAGTACTTC. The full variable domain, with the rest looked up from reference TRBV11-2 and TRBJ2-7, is EAGVAQSPRYKIIEKRQSVAFWCNPISGHATLYWYQQILGQGPKLLIQFQNNGVVDDSQLPKDRFSAERLKGVDSTLKIQPAKLEDSAVYLCASSSLGQGGYEQYFGPGTRLTVT.

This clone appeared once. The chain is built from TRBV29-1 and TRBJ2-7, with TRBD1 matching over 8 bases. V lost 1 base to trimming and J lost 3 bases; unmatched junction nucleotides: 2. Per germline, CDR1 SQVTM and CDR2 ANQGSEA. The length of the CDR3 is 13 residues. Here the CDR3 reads CSVEGRGLYEQYF. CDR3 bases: TGCAGCGTTGAAGGCAGGGGGCTCTACGAGCAGTACTTC.

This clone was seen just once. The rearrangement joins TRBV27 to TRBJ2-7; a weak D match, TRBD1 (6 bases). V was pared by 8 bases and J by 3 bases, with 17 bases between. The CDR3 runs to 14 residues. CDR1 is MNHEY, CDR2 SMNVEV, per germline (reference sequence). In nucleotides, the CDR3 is TGTGCCAGCTCCATTCATACAGGGCTCTACGAGCAGTACTTC. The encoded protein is CASSIHTGLYEQYF.

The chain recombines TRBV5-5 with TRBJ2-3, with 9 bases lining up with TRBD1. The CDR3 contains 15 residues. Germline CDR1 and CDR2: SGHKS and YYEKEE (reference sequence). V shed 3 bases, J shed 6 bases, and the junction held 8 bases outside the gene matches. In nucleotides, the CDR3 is TGTGCCAGCAGCTCACGGACAGGGGCTACGGATACGCAGTATTTT. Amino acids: CASSSRTGATDTQYF. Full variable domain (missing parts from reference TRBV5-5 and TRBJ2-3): DAGVTQSPTHLIKTRGQQVTLRCSPISGHKSVSWYQQVLGQGPQFIFQYYEKEERGRGNFPDRFSARQFPNYSSELNVNALLLGDSALYLCASSSRTGATDTQYFGPGTRLTVL.

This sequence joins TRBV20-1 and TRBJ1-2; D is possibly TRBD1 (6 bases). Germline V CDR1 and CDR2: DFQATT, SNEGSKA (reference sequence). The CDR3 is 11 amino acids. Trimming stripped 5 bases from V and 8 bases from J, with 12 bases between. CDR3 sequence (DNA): TGCAGTGCTCGACAGGCAGGCGGCTACACCTTC. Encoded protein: CSARQAGGYTF.